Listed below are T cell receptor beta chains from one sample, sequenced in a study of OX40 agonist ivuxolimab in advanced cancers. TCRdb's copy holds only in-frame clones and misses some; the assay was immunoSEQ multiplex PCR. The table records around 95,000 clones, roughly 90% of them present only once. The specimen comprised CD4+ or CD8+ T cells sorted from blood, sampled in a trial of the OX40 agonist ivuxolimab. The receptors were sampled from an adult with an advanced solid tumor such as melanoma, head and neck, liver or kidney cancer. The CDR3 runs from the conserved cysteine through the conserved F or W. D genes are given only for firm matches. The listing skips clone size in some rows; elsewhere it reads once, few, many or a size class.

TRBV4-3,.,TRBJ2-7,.,CASSQSEGVSYEQYF,TGCGCCAGCAGCCAAAGCGAGGGGGTCTCCTACGAGCAGTACTTC
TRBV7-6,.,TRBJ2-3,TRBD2,CASSLGGGGTDTQYF,TGTGCCAGCAGCTTAGGGGGGGGAGGCACAGATACGCAGTATTTT
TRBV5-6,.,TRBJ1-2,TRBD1,CASSPGQGLYGYTF,TGTGCCAGCAGCCCGGGACAGGGTCTATATGGCTACACCTTC
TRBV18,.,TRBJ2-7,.,CASSPGPYEQYF,TGTGCCAGCTCACCAGGGCCATACGAGCAGTACTTC
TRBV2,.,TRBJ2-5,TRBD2,CASSEIWQGGETQYF,TGTGCCAGCAGTGAAATCTGGCAGGGAGGGGAGACCCAGTACTTC
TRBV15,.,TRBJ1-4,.,CATSRDRGELFF,TGTGCCACCAGCAGAGATCGGGGCGAACTGTTTTTT
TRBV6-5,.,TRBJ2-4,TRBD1,CASSYRTGEGNIQYF,TGTGCCAGCAGTTACCGGACAGGTGAAGGGAACATTCAGTACTTC
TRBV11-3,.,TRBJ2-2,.,CASTPRSTGELFF,TGTGCCAGCACCCCCCGTTCTACCGGGGAGCTGTTTTTT
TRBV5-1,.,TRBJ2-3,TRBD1,CASTQTGTDTQYF,TGCGCCAGCACTCAGACAGGGACAGATACGCAGTATTTT
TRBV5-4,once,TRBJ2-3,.,CASSYTDTQYF,TGTGCCAGCAGCTACACAGATACGCAGTATTTT
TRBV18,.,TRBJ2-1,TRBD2,CASSLILAGVDNEQFF,TGTGCCAGCTCACTAATCCTAGCGGGAGTTGACAATGAGCAGTTCTTC